Included here is one T cell receptor (beta chain) sequence, with context. The repertoire was sequenced with immunoSEQ multiplex PCR; TCRdb's copy has only in-frame clones and lacks some. The profile covers tens of thousands of clones, with roughly 90% appearing a single time and 4% to 6% taken by the ten largest. The sample is drawn from a study of T cell changes during pregnancy in multiple sclerosis. Germline V gene lookup returns CDR1 GTSNPN and CDR2 SVGIG (reference sequence). Trimming shortened V by 0 bases and J by 8 bases, and 10 bases separated the two germline ends. The CDR3 is 13 amino acids.

The V call is TRBV30, the J call TRBJ1-4; D is unresolved. Here the sequenced sample was peripheral blood, taken in the second trimester of pregnancy. The sequence was collected from a female donor in good health, enrolled as a control in a pregnancy study. The CDR3 nucleotides are TGTGCCTGGAGTGTACCCCGCCGGGAAAAACTGTTTTTT. Translating gives CAWSVPRREKLFF.